This T cell receptor beta chain was sequenced in a study of blood T cell repertoires in COVID-19. About the research overall: Donors in the United States, Italy and Spain gave samples during acute or convalescent COVID-19. Sources were T cells, B-cell-depleted T cells, or PBMCs; the material itself was cDNA or gDNA.

The CDR3 covers 15 residues. The V gene end was trimmed by 3 bases and the J gene end by 4 bases; junction bases not matched to a gene: 5. Germline V gene data show CDR1 as LNHDA and CDR2 as SQIVND (reference sequence). In the study's own analysis: The assay estimated nucleated cells by amplifying reference gene primers. The repertoire was sequenced with immunoSEQ multiplex PCR; TCRdb's copy has only in-frame clones and lacks some. The V and J calls and clone size were taken over from that table, and D and trimming were inferred from the DNA. The sample records about 270,000 clones, about nine tenths being singletons.

Sequencing used peripheral blood. The J gene is TRBJ1-5, the V gene TRBV19; the match to TRBD1 covers 8 bases. The origin of this receptor is a man aged 60-69 years who had recovered from COVID-19. The CDR3 DNA follows: TGTGCCAGTAGTATGGCGGACAGGGTAAATCAGCCCCAGCATTTT. Protein: CASSMADRVNQPQHF. The full variable domain, completed using reference TRBV19 and TRBJ1-5, is DGGITQSPKYLFRKEGQNVTLSCEQNLNHDAMYWYRQDPGQGLRLIYYSQIVNDFQKGDIAEGYSVSREKKESFPLTVTSAQKNPTAFYLCASSMADRVNQPQHFGDGTRLSIL.